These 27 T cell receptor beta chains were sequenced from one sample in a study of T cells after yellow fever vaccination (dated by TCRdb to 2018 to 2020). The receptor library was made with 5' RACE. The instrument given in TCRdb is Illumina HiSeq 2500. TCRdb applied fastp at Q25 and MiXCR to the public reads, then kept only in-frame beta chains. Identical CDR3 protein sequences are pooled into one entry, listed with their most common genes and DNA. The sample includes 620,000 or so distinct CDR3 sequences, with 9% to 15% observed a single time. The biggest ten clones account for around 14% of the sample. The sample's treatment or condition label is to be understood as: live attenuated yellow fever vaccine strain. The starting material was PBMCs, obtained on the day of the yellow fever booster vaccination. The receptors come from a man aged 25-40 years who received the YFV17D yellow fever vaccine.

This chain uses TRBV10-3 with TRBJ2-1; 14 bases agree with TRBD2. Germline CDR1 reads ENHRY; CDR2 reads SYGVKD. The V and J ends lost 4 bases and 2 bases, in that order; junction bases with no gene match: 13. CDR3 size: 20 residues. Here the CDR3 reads CAISGPNGTSGSRTYNEQFF. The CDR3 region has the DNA TGTGCCATCAGTGGGCCGAACGGGACTAGCGGGAGCCGGACCTACAATGAGCAGTTCTTC.

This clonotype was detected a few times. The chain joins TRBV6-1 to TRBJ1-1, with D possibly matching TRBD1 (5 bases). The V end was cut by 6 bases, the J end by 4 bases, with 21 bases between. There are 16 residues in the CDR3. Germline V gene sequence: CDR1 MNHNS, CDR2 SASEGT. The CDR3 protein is CASRESPGGSGTEAFF. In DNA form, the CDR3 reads TGTGCCAGCAGGGAATCCCCTGGGGGGTCTGGCACTGAAGCTTTCTTT.

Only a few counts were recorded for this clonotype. CDR3 DNA sequence: TGTGCCAGCAGCTCGCTGACTAGCGGGAGCTTTACCGGGGAGCTGTTTTTT. Its protein is CASSSLTSGSFTGELFF. The chain employs TRBV5-6 and TRBJ2-2; 12 nucleotides match TRBD2. The V gene end was trimmed by 3 bases and the J gene end by 5 bases; junction bases not matched to a gene: 8. Germline loops: CDR1 SGHDT, CDR2 YYEEEE. The CDR3 contains 17 residues.

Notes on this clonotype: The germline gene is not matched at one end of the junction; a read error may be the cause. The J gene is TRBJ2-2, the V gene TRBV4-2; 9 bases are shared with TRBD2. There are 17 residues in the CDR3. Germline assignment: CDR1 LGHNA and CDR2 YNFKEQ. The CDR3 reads CACSQGASGTNTGELFF. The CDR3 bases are TGTGCCTGCAGCCAAGGGGCTAGCGGGACGAACACCGGGGAGCTGTTTTTT.

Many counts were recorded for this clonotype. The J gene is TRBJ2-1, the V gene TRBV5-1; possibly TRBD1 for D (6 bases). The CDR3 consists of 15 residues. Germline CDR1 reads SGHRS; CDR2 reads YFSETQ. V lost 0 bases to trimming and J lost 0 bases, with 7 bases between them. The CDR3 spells CASSLADSSYNEQFF. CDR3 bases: TGCGCCAGCAGCTTGGCGGACAGCTCCTACAATGAGCAGTTCTTC.

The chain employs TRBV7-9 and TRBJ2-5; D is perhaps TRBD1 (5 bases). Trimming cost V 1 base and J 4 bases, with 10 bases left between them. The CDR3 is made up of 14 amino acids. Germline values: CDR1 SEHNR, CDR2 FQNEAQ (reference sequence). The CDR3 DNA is TGTGCCAGCAGCTTAGGACAGTACCGAGAGACCCAGTACTTC. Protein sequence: CASSLGQYRETQYF.

The CDR3: CAISGQVSYEQYF. The CDR3 DNA reads as TGTGCCATCAGTGGGCAGGTTTCCTACGAGCAGTACTTC. V gene TRBV10-3 combines with J gene TRBJ2-7, with D hard to call. Germline CDR1 reads ENHRY; CDR2 reads SYGVKD. V was shortened by 4 bases and J by 1 base, with 8 bases between the two germline ends. CDR3 length: 13 residues.

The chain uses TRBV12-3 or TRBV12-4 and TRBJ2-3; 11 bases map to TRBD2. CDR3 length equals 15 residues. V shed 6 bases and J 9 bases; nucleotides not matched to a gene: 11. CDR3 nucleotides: TGTGCCAGCAGCCCCGAACTAGCGGGAGCAACCACGCAGTATTTT. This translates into CASSPELAGATTQYF.

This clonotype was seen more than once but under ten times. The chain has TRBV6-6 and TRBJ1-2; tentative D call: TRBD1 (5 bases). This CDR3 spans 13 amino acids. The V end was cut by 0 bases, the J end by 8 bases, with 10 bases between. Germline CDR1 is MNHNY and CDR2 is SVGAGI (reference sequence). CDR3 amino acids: CASSYSQEGGYTF. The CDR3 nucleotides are TGTGCCAGCAGTTACTCACAGGAGGGGGGCTACACCTTC.

DNA of the CDR3: TGTGCCTGGACCCTGGCACAGGACTGGTCTGGCTACACCTTC. Encoded protein: CAWTLAQDWSGYTF. The chain recombines TRBV30 with TRBJ1-2, with D possibly being TRBD1 (5 bases). CDR3 length: 14 residues. The germline V and J ends were trimmed by 4 bases and 7 bases, with 19 bases remaining between them. CDR1 is GTSNPN, CDR2 SVGIG, per germline (reference sequence).

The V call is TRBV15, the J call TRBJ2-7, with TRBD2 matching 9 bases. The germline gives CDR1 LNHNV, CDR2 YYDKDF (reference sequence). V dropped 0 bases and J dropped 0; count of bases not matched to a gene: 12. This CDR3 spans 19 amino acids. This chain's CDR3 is CATSRDGGRLAELSYEQYF. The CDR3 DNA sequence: TGTGCCACCAGCAGAGATGGGGGGCGACTAGCGGAACTCTCCTACGAGCAGTACTTC.

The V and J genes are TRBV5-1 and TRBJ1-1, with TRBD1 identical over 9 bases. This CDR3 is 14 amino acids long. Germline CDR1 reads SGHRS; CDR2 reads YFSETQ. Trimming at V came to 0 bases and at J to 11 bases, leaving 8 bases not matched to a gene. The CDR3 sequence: CASSLDGQGIIAFF. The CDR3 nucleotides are TGCGCCAGCAGCTTGGACGGACAGGGGATTATTGCTTTCTTT.

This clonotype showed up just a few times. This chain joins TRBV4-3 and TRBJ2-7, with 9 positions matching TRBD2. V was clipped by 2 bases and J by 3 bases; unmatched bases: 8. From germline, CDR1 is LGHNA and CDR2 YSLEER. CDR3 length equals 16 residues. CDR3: CASSQSKELAGYEQYF. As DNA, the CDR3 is TGCGCCAGCAGCCAATCTAAGGAACTAGCGGGCTACGAGCAGTACTTC.

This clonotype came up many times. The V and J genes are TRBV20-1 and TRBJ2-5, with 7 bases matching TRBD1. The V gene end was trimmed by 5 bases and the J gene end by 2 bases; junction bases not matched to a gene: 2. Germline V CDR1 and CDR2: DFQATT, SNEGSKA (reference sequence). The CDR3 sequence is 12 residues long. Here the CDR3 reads CSARGQQETQYF. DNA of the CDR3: TGCAGTGCTCGGGGACAGCAAGAGACCCAGTACTTC.

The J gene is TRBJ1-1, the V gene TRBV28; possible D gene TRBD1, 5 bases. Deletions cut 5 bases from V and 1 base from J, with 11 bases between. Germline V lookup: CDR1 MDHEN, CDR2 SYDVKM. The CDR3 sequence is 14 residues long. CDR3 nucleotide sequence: TGTGCCAGCAGTGGGGGACGGAGGAACACTGAAGCTTTCTTT. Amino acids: CASSGGRRNTEAFF.

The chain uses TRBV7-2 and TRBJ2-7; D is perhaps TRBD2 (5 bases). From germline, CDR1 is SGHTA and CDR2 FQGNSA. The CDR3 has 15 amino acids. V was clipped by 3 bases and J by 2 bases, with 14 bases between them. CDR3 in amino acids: CASSLNDYLTYEQYF. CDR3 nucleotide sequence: TGTGCCAGCAGCTTGAACGACTACTTAACCTACGAGCAGTACTTC.

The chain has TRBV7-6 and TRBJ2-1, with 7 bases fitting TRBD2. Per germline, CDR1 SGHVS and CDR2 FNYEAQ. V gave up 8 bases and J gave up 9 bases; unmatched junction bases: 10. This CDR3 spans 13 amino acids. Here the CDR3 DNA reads TGTGCCAGCCAGGCCTCGCAGCGGGGTGAGCAGTTCTTC. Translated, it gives CASQASQRGEQFF.

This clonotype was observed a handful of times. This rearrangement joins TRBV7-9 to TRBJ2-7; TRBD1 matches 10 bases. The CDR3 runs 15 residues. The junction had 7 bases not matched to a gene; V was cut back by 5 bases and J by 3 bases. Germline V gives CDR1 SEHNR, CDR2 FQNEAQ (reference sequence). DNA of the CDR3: TGTGCCAGCAGCAGACGGACAGGGGGTTTCTACGAGCAGTACTTC. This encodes CASSRRTGGFYEQYF. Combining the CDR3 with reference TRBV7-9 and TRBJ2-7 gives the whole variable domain DTGVSQNPRHKITKRGQNVTFRCDPISEHNRLYWYRQTLGQGPEFLTYFQNEAQLEKSRLLSDRFSAERPKGSFSTLEIQRTEQGDSAMYLCASSRRTGGFYEQYFGPGTRLTVT.

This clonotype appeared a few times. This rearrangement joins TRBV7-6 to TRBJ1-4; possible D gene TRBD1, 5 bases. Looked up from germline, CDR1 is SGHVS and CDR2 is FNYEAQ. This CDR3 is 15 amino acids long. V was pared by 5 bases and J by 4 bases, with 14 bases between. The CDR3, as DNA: TGTGCCAGCAGCCCACGGGACGGTCGTAATGAAAAACTGTTTTTT. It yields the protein CASSPRDGRNEKLFF.

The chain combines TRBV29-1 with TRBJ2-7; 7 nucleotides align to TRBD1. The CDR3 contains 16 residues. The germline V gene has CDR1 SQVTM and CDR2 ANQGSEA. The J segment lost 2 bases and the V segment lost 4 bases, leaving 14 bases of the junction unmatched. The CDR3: CSVGLLQGPHAYEQYF. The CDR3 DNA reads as TGCAGCGTTGGGCTTCTACAGGGGCCCCACGCCTACGAGCAGTACTTC.

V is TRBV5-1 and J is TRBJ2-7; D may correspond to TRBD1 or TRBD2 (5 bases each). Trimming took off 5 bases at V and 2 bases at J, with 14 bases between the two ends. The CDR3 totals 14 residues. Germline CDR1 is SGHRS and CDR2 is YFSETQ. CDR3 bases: TGCGCCAGCAGATCCGGGACCGTTACCTACGAGCAGTACTTC. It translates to CASRSGTVTYEQYF.

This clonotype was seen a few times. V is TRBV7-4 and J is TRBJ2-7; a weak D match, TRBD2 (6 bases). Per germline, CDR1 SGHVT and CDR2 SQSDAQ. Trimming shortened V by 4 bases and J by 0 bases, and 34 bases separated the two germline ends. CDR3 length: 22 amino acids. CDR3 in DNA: TGTGCCAGCAGCTCCCCCCGCTCAACTCTGAGCCGGCGGAGGGACCGCTCCTACGAGCAGTACTTC. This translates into CASSSPRSTLSRRRDRSYEQYF.

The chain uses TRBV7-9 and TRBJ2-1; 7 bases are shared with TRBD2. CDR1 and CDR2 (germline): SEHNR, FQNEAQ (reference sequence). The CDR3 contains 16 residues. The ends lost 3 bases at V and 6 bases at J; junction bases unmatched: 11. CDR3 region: CASSFPPGLRGNEQFF. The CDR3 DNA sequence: TGTGCCAGCAGCTTCCCGCCGGGACTAAGAGGCAATGAGCAGTTCTTC.

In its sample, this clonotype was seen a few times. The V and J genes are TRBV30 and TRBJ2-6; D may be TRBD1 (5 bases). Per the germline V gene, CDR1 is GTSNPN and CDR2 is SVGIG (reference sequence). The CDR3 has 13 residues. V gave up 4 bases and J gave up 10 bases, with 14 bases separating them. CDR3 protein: CAWNVKGLNVLTF. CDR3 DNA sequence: TGTGCCTGGAACGTAAAGGGGCTAAACGTCCTGACTTTC.

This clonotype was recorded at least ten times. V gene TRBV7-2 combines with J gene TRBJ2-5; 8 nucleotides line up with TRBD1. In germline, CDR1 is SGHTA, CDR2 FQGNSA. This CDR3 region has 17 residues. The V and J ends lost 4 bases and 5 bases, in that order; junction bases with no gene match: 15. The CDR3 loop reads CASSSYRGRLISETQYF. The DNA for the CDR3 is TGTGCCAGCAGCTCGTACAGGGGGAGGTTAATAAGCGAGACCCAGTACTTC.

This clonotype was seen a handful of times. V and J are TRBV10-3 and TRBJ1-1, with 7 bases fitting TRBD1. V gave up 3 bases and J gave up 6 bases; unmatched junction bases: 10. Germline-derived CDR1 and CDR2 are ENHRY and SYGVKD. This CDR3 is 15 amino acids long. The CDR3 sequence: CAISDPPTGLAEAFF. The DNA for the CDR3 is TGTGCCATCAGTGACCCGCCGACAGGGCTCGCTGAAGCTTTCTTT.

The CDR3: CASSRESGMLADTQYF. Here the CDR3 DNA reads TGTGCCAGCAGCCGAGAGAGCGGGATGTTGGCAGATACGCAGTATTTT. The chain has TRBV7-2 and TRBJ2-3; 7 bases align to TRBD2. J was trimmed by 4 bases and V by 5 bases; bases with no gene match: 12. The CDR3 extends over 16 amino acids. Germline CDR1 reads SGHTA; CDR2 reads FQGNSA.